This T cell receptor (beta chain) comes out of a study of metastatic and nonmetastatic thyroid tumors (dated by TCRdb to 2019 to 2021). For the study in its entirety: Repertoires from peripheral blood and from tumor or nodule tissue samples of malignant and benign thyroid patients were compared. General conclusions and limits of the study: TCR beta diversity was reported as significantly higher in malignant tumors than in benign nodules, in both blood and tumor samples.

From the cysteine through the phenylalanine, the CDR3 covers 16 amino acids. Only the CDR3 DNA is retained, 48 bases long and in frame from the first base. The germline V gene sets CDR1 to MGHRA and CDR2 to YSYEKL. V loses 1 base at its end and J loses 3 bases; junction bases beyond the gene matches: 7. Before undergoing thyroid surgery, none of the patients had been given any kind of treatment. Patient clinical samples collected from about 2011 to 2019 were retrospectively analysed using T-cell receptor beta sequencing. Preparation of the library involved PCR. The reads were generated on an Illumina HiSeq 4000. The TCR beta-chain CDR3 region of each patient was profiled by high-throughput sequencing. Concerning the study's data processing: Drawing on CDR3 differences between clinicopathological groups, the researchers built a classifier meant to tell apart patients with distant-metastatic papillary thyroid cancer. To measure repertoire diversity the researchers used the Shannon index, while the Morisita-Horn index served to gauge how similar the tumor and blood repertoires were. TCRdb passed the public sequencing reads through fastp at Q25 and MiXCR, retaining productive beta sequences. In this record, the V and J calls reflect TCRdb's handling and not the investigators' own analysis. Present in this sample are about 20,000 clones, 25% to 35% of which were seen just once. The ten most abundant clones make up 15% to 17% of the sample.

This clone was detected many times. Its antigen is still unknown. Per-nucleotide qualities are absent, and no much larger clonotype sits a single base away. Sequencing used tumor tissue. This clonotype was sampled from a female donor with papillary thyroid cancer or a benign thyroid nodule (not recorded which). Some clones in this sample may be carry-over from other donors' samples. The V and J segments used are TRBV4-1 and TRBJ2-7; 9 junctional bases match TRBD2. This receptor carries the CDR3 CASSQGGGGRGYEQYF. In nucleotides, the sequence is TGCGCCAGCAGCCAAGGCGGGGGCGGGAGGGGCTACGAGCAGTACTTC.